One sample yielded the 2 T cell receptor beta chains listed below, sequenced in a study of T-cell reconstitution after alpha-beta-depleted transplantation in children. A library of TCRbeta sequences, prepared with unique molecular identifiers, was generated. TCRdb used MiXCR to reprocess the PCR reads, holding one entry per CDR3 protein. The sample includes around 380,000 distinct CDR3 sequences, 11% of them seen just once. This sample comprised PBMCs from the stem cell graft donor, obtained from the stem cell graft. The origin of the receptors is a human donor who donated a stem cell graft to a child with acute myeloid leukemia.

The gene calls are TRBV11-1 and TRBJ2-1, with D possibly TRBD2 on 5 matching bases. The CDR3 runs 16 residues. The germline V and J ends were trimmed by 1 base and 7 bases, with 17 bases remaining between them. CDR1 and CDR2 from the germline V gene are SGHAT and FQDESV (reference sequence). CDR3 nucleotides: TGTGCCAGCAGCTTAGTGTTTAGTGGGAGACCAAATGAGCAGTTCTTC. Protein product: CASSLVFSGRPNEQFF.

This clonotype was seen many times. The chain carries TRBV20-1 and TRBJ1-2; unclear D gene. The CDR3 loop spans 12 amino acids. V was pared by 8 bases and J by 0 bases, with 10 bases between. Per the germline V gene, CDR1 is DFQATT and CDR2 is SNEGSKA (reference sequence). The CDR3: CSTKTANYGYTF. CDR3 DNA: TGCAGTACTAAGACCGCTAACTATGGCTACACCTTC.